The 13 T cell receptor beta chains reported below all come from one sample, sequenced in a study of early T cells in non-severe SARS-CoV-2 infection. Using its own MiXCR run on the 5' RACE reads, TCRdb lists one record per CDR3 protein. Among about 21,000 distinct CDR3 sequences, about 4% were seen once, and the ten largest hold over 1.3%. The source material was whole blood. All receptors derive from an adult who was a healthcare worker with PCR-confirmed SARS-CoV-2 infection or an uninfected control (not recorded which).

This clonotype was seen ten or more times. The J gene is TRBJ2-3, the V gene TRBV3-1, with 12 nucleotides matching TRBD2. V gave up 6 bases and J gave up 2 bases; unmatched junction bases: 9. Germline V gives CDR1 LGHDT, CDR2 YNNKEL (reference sequence). CDR3 length equals 17 residues. Here the CDR3 DNA reads TGTGCCAGCAGTTTCAGGACTAGCGGGATAGACACAGATACGCAGTATTTT. It encodes CASSFRTSGIDTDTQYF.

This clonotype was counted ten times or more. The genes are TRBV20-1 and TRBJ2-3; TRBD1 is a possible D gene (6 bases). The CDR3 loop spans 14 amino acids. Germline V gene data show CDR1 as DFQATT and CDR2 as SNEGSKA (reference sequence). V lost 0 bases and J lost 5, with 12 bases in between. CDR3 coding DNA: TGCAGTGCTAGAGACCACAGGGCAAGAGATACGCAGTATTTT. Translation gives CSARDHRARDTQYF.

Ten or more counts support this clonotype. The chain joins TRBV18 to TRBJ2-7; D not certain. The CDR3 sequence is 13 residues long. Deletions cut 0 bases from V and 3 bases from J, with 6 bases between. The germline gives CDR1 KGHSH, CDR2 LQKENI. CDR3 nucleotides: TGTGCCAGCTCACCACCTTCGTTCTACGAGCAGTACTTC. It codes for CASSPPSFYEQYF. Combining the CDR3 with reference TRBV18 and TRBJ2-7 gives the whole variable domain NAGVMQNPRHLVRRRGQEARLRCSPMKGHSHVYWYRQLPEEGLKFMVYLQKENIIDESGMPKERFSAEFPKEGPSILRIQQVVRGDSAAYFCASSPPSFYEQYFGPGTRLTVT.

The table lists this clonotype with many counts. For the CDR3, the DNA is TGCGCCAGCAGCCACCCTAGCGGGGGGTACACCGGGGAGCTGTTTTTT. Translating gives CASSHPSGGYTGELFF. The chain joins TRBV4-1 to TRBJ2-2; 11 bases map to TRBD2. The CDR3 has 16 residues. The ends lost 3 bases at V and 3 bases at J; junction bases unmatched: 3. The germline V gene encodes CDR1 MGHRA and CDR2 YSYEKL.

V usage is TRBV12-3 or TRBV12-4 and J usage is TRBJ2-5; 9 nucleotides align to TRBD2. The CDR3 totals 14 residues. J was trimmed by 4 bases and V by 5 bases; bases with no gene match: 5. The CDR3 DNA reads TGTGCCAGCAGTCGCGGGGGGGCAGGAGAGACCCAGTACTTC. Protein: CASSRGGAGETQYF.

This clonotype was counted many times. The rearrangement joins TRBV5-6 to TRBJ2-3; D gene uncertain. Trimming took off 4 bases at V and 6 bases at J, with 9 bases between the two ends. This CDR3 is built from 12 residues. Germline CDR1 and CDR2: SGHDT and YYEEEE. The CDR3 DNA sequence: TGTGCCAGCAGCCTAGGAAGCGATACGCAGTATTTT. Translation gives CASSLGSDTQYF.

This clonotype was recorded a few times. The rearrangement uses TRBV10-3 and TRBJ1-4, with TRBD1 matching 8 bases. The CDR3 length is 16 residues. Germline lookup yields CDR1 ENHRY and CDR2 SYGVKD. Trimming took 5 bases from V and 7 from J; bases not matched to a gene: 12. For the CDR3, the DNA is TGTGCCATCAGTTCCGGGCGCGACAGGGGTACTGAAAAACTGTTTTTT. Encoded protein: CAISSGRDRGTEKLFF.

This clonotype has just a few counts. The chain uses TRBV28 and TRBJ2-1, with 7 bases fitting TRBD1. Germline V gene sequence: CDR1 MDHEN, CDR2 SYDVKM. The trim removed 8 bases at V and 9 bases at J, leaving 13 bases unmatched. The CDR3 contains 14 residues. The DNA for the CDR3 is TGTGCCAGCCGACAGGGAGTCTTACTTGGTGAGCAGTTCTTC. Translated, it gives CASRQGVLLGEQFF.

This clonotype was seen many times. V is TRBV5-1 and J is TRBJ2-1; 9 bases map to TRBD2. The CDR3 has 14 residues. Germline V gene data show CDR1 as SGHRS and CDR2 as YFSETQ. Trimming cost V 0 bases and J 7 bases; bases outside gene matches: 2. CDR3 nucleotides: TGCGCCAGCAGCTTGGAACTAGCGGGTAATGAGCAGTTCTTC. Protein: CASSLELAGNEQFF.

About this clonotype itself: A read error may explain this, as a much larger clone is one base away. The CDR3 is CSAVRVRSYNEQLF. Here the CDR3 DNA reads TGCAGTGCTGTCAGGGTGAGATCCTACAATGAGCAGCTCTTC. This chain joins TRBV20-1 and TRBJ2-1; maybe TRBD1 (5 bases). The CDR3 loop spans 14 amino acids. Germline V gene sequence: CDR1 DFQATT, CDR2 SNEGSKA (reference sequence).

At least ten counts were recorded for this clonotype. As DNA, the CDR3 is TGTGCCAGCAGCCAGGGCCAGGTGAACACTGAAGCTTTCTTT. Its protein product is CASSQGQVNTEAFF. The J gene is TRBJ1-1, the V gene TRBV3-1, with D unclear. The CDR3 covers 14 residues. The V gene lost 3 bases and the J gene lost 0 bases, with 8 bases spanning the gap. Per the germline V gene, CDR1 is LGHDT and CDR2 is YNNKEL (reference sequence).

This clonotype was detected ten times or more. The V gene is TRBV11-2, the J gene TRBJ2-1; no reliable D call. The CDR3 consists of 14 residues. Germline values: CDR1 SGHAT, CDR2 FQNNGV. V shed 5 bases and J shed 5 bases, with 13 bases lying between them. The CDR3 sequence is CASSAISGHNEQFF. The DNA of the CDR3 is TGTGCCAGCAGCGCAATCTCTGGCCACAATGAGCAGTTCTTC.

This clonotype was recorded at least ten times. The chain couples TRBV19 to TRBJ2-3; D is perhaps TRBD1 or TRBD2 (5 bases each). Germline lookup yields CDR1 LNHDA and CDR2 SQIVND (reference sequence). The length of the CDR3 is 16 residues. The ends were cut back, 5 bases at V and 0 bases at J, with 15 bases in the middle. As DNA, the CDR3 is TGTGCCAGTAGTTCCCGGGGCGCGCCTAGCACAGATACGCAGTATTTT. It codes for CASSSRGAPSTDTQYF.